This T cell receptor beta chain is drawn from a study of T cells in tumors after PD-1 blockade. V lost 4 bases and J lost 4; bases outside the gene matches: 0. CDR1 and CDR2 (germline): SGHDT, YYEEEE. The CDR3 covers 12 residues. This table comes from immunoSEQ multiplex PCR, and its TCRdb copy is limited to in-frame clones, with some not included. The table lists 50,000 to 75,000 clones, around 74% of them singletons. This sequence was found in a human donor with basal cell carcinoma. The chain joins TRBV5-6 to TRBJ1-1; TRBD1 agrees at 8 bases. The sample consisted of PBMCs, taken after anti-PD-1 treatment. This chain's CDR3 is CASSQGATEAFF. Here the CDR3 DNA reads TGTGCCAGCAGCCAGGGGGCCACTGAAGCTTTCTTT.